This is a list of T cell receptor beta chains from one sample in a study of monozygotic twins with inflammatory bowel disease. TCRdb re-called the 5' RACE reads, yielding one record per CDR3 amino acid sequence without DNA. In all, the sample yields roughly 120,000 distinct CDR3 sequences. The specimen sequenced was blood. These receptors were collected from a human donor with ulcerative colitis or Crohn's disease, or a healthy co-twin of an affected twin (not recorded which). Both conserved end residues are part of each CDR3.

CDR3aa,j_gene,v_gene
CASSFSLGNYEQYF,TRBJ2-7,TRBV12-3/TRBV12-4
CASSPARTAGELFF,TRBJ2-2,TRBV14
CASSLARGPETQYF,TRBJ2-5,TRBV5-5
CASREGSGANVLTF,TRBJ2-6,TRBV7-2
CASSQELRQGALEQFF,TRBJ2-1,TRBV4-2
CASSITPQGGGDTIYF,TRBJ1-3,TRBV9
CASRLPTDTQYF,TRBJ2-3,TRBV28
CASGPPDGNNSPLHF,TRBJ1-6,TRBV27
CSVRTGLRNSPLHF,TRBJ1-6,TRBV29-1
CATMGVIAGYNEQFF,TRBJ2-1,TRBV24-1